Listed below are T cell receptor beta chains from one sample, sequenced in a study of neoadjuvant anti-PD-1 for oral cavity cancer. Using immunoSEQ multiplex PCR, the repertoire was profiled, and TCRdb retains in-frame clones only, with some absent. Of more than 12,000 clones in the sample, around 74% are singletons; the top ten hold 2.5% to 3.5%. This specimen consisted of PBMCs, obtained after nivolumab (anti-PD-1) treatment. All receptors come from a person aged 40 to 85 with oral cavity squamous cell carcinoma. Both conserved end residues are part of each CDR3. Each record gives: D gene, clone size, V gene, CDR3 length, J gene, CDR3 DNA, CDR3 protein. A D gene is named only where the DNA matches it firmly. The size of a clone is reported for some rows only, either as once, few or many, or as a class for expanded clones.

d_call: .
clone_size: .
v_call: TRBV11-3
cdr3_length: 12
j_call: TRBJ2-3
cdr3_nt: TGTGCCAGCAGCCTACGCACAGATACGCAGTATTTT
cdr3_aa: CASSLRTDTQYF

d_call: TRBD1
clone_size: .
v_call: TRBV5-6
cdr3_length: 14
j_call: TRBJ1-2
cdr3_nt: TGTGCCAGCAGCTTGGCCCAGGGGGAAGGCGGCTACACCTTC
cdr3_aa: CASSLAQGEGGYTF

d_call: TRBD2
clone_size: .
v_call: TRBV7-3
cdr3_length: 13
j_call: TRBJ2-1
cdr3_nt: TGTGCCAGCAGCTACGGGACTAGAGGTGAGCAGTTCTTC
cdr3_aa: CASSYGTRGEQFF

d_call: TRBD2
clone_size: .
v_call: TRBV4-2
cdr3_length: 16
j_call: TRBJ2-2
cdr3_nt: TGTGCCAGCAGCCTTTGGACTAGCGAGGCCACCGGGGAGCTGTTTTTT
cdr3_aa: CASSLWTSEATGELFF

d_call: .
clone_size: .
v_call: TRBV28
cdr3_length: 11
j_call: TRBJ2-2
cdr3_nt: TGTGCCAGCAGTTCCCCTGGGGAGCTGTTTTTT
cdr3_aa: CASSSPGELFF

d_call: .
clone_size: .
v_call: TRBV7-9
cdr3_length: 15
j_call: TRBJ2-5
cdr3_nt: TGTGCCAGCAGCAGGGGGGGTTTCGGCCAAGAGACCCAGTACTTC
cdr3_aa: CASSRGGFGQETQYF

d_call: TRBD2
clone_size: .
v_call: TRBV7-9
cdr3_length: 14
j_call: TRBJ2-7
cdr3_nt: TGTGCCAGCAGCTTCCGGGACTACACCTACGAGCAGTACTTC
cdr3_aa: CASSFRDYTYEQYF

d_call: TRBD1
clone_size: .
v_call: TRBV6-1
cdr3_length: 16
j_call: TRBJ1-1
cdr3_nt: TGTGCCAGCAGTGATACGCCGGGACAGGGGGCCCTGGAAGCTTTCTTT
cdr3_aa: CASSDTPGQGALEAFF

d_call: TRBD1
clone_size: few
v_call: TRBV28
cdr3_length: 15
j_call: TRBJ2-5
cdr3_nt: TGTGCCAGCAGTCCCCCTTACAGGGGGCTGGAGACCCAGTACTTC
cdr3_aa: CASSPPYRGLETQYF

d_call: .
clone_size: .
v_call: TRBV14
cdr3_length: 13
j_call: TRBJ2-2
cdr3_nt: TGTGCCAGCAGCCAGGGAAACACCGGGGAGCTGTTTTTT
cdr3_aa: CASSQGNTGELFF

d_call: TRBD1
clone_size: .
v_call: TRBV6-5
cdr3_length: 15
j_call: TRBJ2-7
cdr3_nt: TGTGCCAGCAGTTACGCTAGACAGGGGGGTTACGAGCAGTACTTC
cdr3_aa: CASSYARQGGYEQYF

d_call: TRBD1
clone_size: few
v_call: TRBV27
cdr3_length: 18
j_call: TRBJ2-5
cdr3_nt: TGTGCCAGCAGGCTGTCCGGCCGGGACAGGGGAAGGCAAGAGACCCAGTACTTC
cdr3_aa: CASRLSGRDRGRQETQYF

d_call: .
clone_size: .
v_call: TRBV6-1
cdr3_length: 16
j_call: TRBJ2-7
cdr3_nt: TGTGCCAGCAGTGATCTAGGGGGGGAGAGCTCCTACGAGCAGTACTTC
cdr3_aa: CASSDLGGESSYEQYF

d_call: TRBD1
clone_size: once
v_call: TRBV28
cdr3_length: 15
j_call: TRBJ2-2
cdr3_nt: TGTGCCAGCAGCAGTACAGGGGCGAACACCGGGGAGCTGTTTTTT
cdr3_aa: CASSSTGANTGELFF

d_call: .
clone_size: once
v_call: TRBV6-5
cdr3_length: 14
j_call: TRBJ2-1
cdr3_nt: TGTGCCAGCAGTTGGGCTAGTCACGGCAATGAGCAGTTCTTC
cdr3_aa: CASSWASHGNEQFF

d_call: .
clone_size: .
v_call: TRBV7-2
cdr3_length: 17
j_call: TRBJ2-1
cdr3_nt: TGTGCCAGCAGCTTAAGGAGAACGGGAGCCTCCTACAATGAGCAGTTCTTC
cdr3_aa: CASSLRRTGASYNEQFF

d_call: .
clone_size: .
v_call: TRBV2
cdr3_length: 11
j_call: TRBJ2-1
cdr3_nt: TGTGCCAGCAGTGCCTACAATGAGCAGTTCTTC
cdr3_aa: CASSAYNEQFF

d_call: .
clone_size: few
v_call: TRBV19
cdr3_length: 15
j_call: TRBJ2-1
cdr3_nt: TGTGCCAGTAGTTTACCGGGAAGCTCCTACAATGAGCAGTTCTTC
cdr3_aa: CASSLPGSSYNEQFF

d_call: TRBD2
clone_size: few
v_call: TRBV29-1
cdr3_length: 14
j_call: TRBJ2-7
cdr3_nt: TGCAGCGTTGAACTTAGCGGGAAATCCTACGAGCAGTACTTC
cdr3_aa: CSVELSGKSYEQYF

d_call: .
clone_size: .
v_call: TRBV29-1
cdr3_length: 13
j_call: TRBJ1-4
cdr3_nt: TGCAGCGCCGCCAAGGCAGGGAACGAAAAACTGTTTTTT
cdr3_aa: CSAAKAGNEKLFF

d_call: .
clone_size: .
v_call: TRBV5-6
cdr3_length: 13
j_call: TRBJ2-7
cdr3_nt: TGTGCCAGCAGCTTATTACTAGCTAACGAGCAGTACTTC
cdr3_aa: CASSLLLANEQYF

d_call: TRBD1
clone_size: .
v_call: TRBV5-1
cdr3_length: 13
j_call: TRBJ2-7
cdr3_nt: TGCGCCAGCAGTAACAGGTGGGTGACAGGGTTAAACTTC
cdr3_aa: CASSNRWVTGLNF

d_call: .
clone_size: few
v_call: TRBV28
cdr3_length: 15
j_call: TRBJ2-7
cdr3_nt: TGTGCCAGCAGTACTATAGGGGGTCCTCCCTACGAGCAGTACTTC
cdr3_aa: CASSTIGGPPYEQYF

d_call: .
clone_size: once
v_call: TRBV5-1
cdr3_length: 13
j_call: TRBJ2-7
cdr3_nt: TGCGCCAGCAGCTTGGGGGGGCTAGCGGAGCAGTACTTC
cdr3_aa: CASSLGGLAEQYF

d_call: .
clone_size: .
v_call: TRBV7-8
cdr3_length: 13
j_call: TRBJ2-7
cdr3_nt: TGTGCCAGCAGCTTAGCCGGAGGTTACGAGCAGTACTTC
cdr3_aa: CASSLAGGYEQYF

d_call: TRBD2
clone_size: .
v_call: TRBV15
cdr3_length: 20
j_call: TRBJ2-2
cdr3_nt: TGTGCCACCAGCAGGCGAATCTTAGCGGGAGGGCCGAGAAACACCGGGGAGCTGTTTTTT
cdr3_aa: CATSRRILAGGPRNTGELFF

d_call: .
clone_size: .
v_call: TRBV9
cdr3_length: 12
j_call: TRBJ2-2
cdr3_nt: TGTGCCAGCAGCGTAGACAGCGGGGAGCTGTTTTTT
cdr3_aa: CASSVDSGELFF

d_call: TRBD1
clone_size: .
v_call: TRBV2
cdr3_length: 15
j_call: TRBJ2-3
cdr3_nt: TGTGCCAGCAGTCCCCCGGGACAGAGCACAGATACGCAGTATTTT
cdr3_aa: CASSPPGQSTDTQYF

d_call: .
clone_size: .
v_call: TRBV19
cdr3_length: 13
j_call: TRBJ1-2
cdr3_nt: TGTGCCAGTAAAAGAACCTCTAACTATGGCTACACCTTC
cdr3_aa: CASKRTSNYGYTF

d_call: TRBD1
clone_size: .
v_call: TRBV10-3
cdr3_length: 14
j_call: TRBJ2-7
cdr3_nt: TGTGCCATCAGTGCACAGGGGTCACCGTACCAACAATTCTTC
cdr3_aa: CAISAQGSPYQQFF

d_call: .
clone_size: few
v_call: TRBV5-1
cdr3_length: 13
j_call: TRBJ2-1
cdr3_nt: TGCGCCAGCAAGTATACCCGACCGGATGAGCAGTTCTTC
cdr3_aa: CASKYTRPDEQFF

d_call: TRBD2
clone_size: once
v_call: TRBV28
cdr3_length: 15
j_call: TRBJ2-7
cdr3_nt: TGTGCCAGCAGTCGGTCTAGCGGTCGGGGAGGCGAGCAGTACTTC
cdr3_aa: CASSRSSGRGGEQYF

d_call: .
clone_size: .
v_call: TRBV10-3
cdr3_length: 12
j_call: TRBJ2-3
cdr3_nt: TGTGCCATCAGCGACGGGACAGATACGCAGTATTTT
cdr3_aa: CAISDGTDTQYF

d_call: .
clone_size: .
v_call: TRBV29-1
cdr3_length: 13
j_call: TRBJ2-3
cdr3_nt: TGCAGCGTGAATCCGGTGACTAGAGATACGCAGTATTTT
cdr3_aa: CSVNPVTRDTQYF

d_call: .
clone_size: .
v_call: TRBV7-2
cdr3_length: 13
j_call: TRBJ2-1
cdr3_nt: TGTGCCAGCAGCTTATCAAGGAACAATGAGCAGTTCTTC
cdr3_aa: CASSLSRNNEQFF

d_call: TRBD1
clone_size: .
v_call: TRBV11-1
cdr3_length: 15
j_call: TRBJ2-3
cdr3_nt: TGTGCCAGCAGCGGACAGGGGACCAGCACAGATACGCAGTATTTT
cdr3_aa: CASSGQGTSTDTQYF

d_call: TRBD2
clone_size: .
v_call: TRBV19
cdr3_length: 14
j_call: TRBJ2-5
cdr3_nt: TGTGCCAGTAGTCCTGGCGGGAGAACAGAGACCCAGTACTTC
cdr3_aa: CASSPGGRTETQYF

d_call: TRBD2
clone_size: few
v_call: TRBV5-4
cdr3_length: 15
j_call: TRBJ2-7
cdr3_nt: TGTGCCAGCAGCCAGACCGGGACTAGCGGTTACGAGCAGTACTTC
cdr3_aa: CASSQTGTSGYEQYF

d_call: .
clone_size: .
v_call: TRBV7-9
cdr3_length: 14
j_call: TRBJ2-7
cdr3_nt: TGTGCCAGCAGCTCAAAGGACTTTACCTACGAGCAGTACTTC
cdr3_aa: CASSSKDFTYEQYF

d_call: .
clone_size: .
v_call: TRBV19
cdr3_length: 16
j_call: TRBJ2-2
cdr3_nt: TGTGCCAGTATGAGGGCCAGACCTAACACCGGTGGGGAGCTGTTTTTT
cdr3_aa: CASMRARPNTGGELFF

d_call: TRBD2
clone_size: .
v_call: TRBV7-6
cdr3_length: 16
j_call: TRBJ2-1
cdr3_nt: TGTGCCAGCAGCTTAAGGCCAGGTCGAGCGGGGGATGAGCAGTTCTTC
cdr3_aa: CASSLRPGRAGDEQFF

d_call: .
clone_size: .
v_call: TRBV7-6
cdr3_length: 14
j_call: TRBJ2-3
cdr3_nt: TGTGCCAGCAGCCCCGACAGAAGCACAGATACGCAGTATTTT
cdr3_aa: CASSPDRSTDTQYF

d_call: .
clone_size: few
v_call: TRBV6-5
cdr3_length: 13
j_call: TRBJ2-2
cdr3_nt: TGTGCCAGCAGTTACGCGGTCGCCGGGGAGCTGTTTTTT
cdr3_aa: CASSYAVAGELFF

d_call: .
clone_size: .
v_call: TRBV27
cdr3_length: 14
j_call: TRBJ2-1
cdr3_nt: TGTGCCAGCAGTTCCCCTATTGCGCAAAATGAGCAGTTCTTC
cdr3_aa: CASSSPIAQNEQFF

d_call: TRBD2
clone_size: few
v_call: TRBV7-2
cdr3_length: 15
j_call: TRBJ2-5
cdr3_nt: TGTGCCAGCAGCTCGGGACTAGCGCTACAAGAGACCCAGTACTTC
cdr3_aa: CASSSGLALQETQYF

d_call: .
clone_size: .
v_call: TRBV27
cdr3_length: 13
j_call: TRBJ2-7
cdr3_nt: TGTGCCAGCAGTGCGTACGGGACCTACGAGCAGTACTTC
cdr3_aa: CASSAYGTYEQYF

d_call: .
clone_size: once
v_call: TRBV6-1
cdr3_length: 16
j_call: TRBJ2-3
cdr3_nt: TGTGCCAGCAGTGAAGAGATGGCAGGGGGGTCAGATACGCAGTATTTT
cdr3_aa: CASSEEMAGGSDTQYF

d_call: .
clone_size: .
v_call: TRBV7-9
cdr3_length: 15
j_call: TRBJ1-2
cdr3_nt: TGTGCCAGCAGCCCTAGTGAAGGTCCCCTCTATGGCTACACCTTC
cdr3_aa: CASSPSEGPLYGYTF

d_call: .
clone_size: few
v_call: TRBV9
cdr3_length: 13
j_call: TRBJ2-5
cdr3_nt: TGTGCCAGCAGCGTCTTGTCGACGGAGACCCAGTACTTC
cdr3_aa: CASSVLSTETQYF

d_call: TRBD1
clone_size: .
v_call: TRBV29-1
cdr3_length: 14
j_call: TRBJ1-2
cdr3_nt: TGCAGCGTTGAAGTCATAGACAGGGCCTCCGGCTACACCTTC
cdr3_aa: CSVEVIDRASGYTF

d_call: TRBD1
clone_size: .
v_call: TRBV29-1
cdr3_length: 15
j_call: TRBJ2-6
cdr3_nt: TGCAGCGCTGGACAGGGGGCGTCTGGGGCCAACGTCCTGACTTTC
cdr3_aa: CSAGQGASGANVLTF

d_call: .
clone_size: .
v_call: TRBV6-6
cdr3_length: 14
j_call: TRBJ2-2
cdr3_nt: TGTGCCAGCAGTTACTCAAGGAACACCGGGGAGCTGTTTTTT
cdr3_aa: CASSYSRNTGELFF

d_call: TRBD1
clone_size: .
v_call: TRBV27
cdr3_length: 19
j_call: TRBJ2-1
cdr3_nt: TGTGCCAGCAGTTCCTGGACAGGAAGATCAACCGGACTCTACAATGAGCAGTTCTTC
cdr3_aa: CASSSWTGRSTGLYNEQFF